The rows below give T cell receptor beta chains drawn from one sample of a study of blood T cell repertoires in COVID-19. Clones were sequenced by immunoSEQ multiplex PCR, and TCRdb holds only the in-frame ones, with some missing. The table includes a few hundred thousand clones, around 86% detected once. Sequenced: peripheral blood. The receptors stem from a woman at least 80 years old with COVID-19, enrolled during active disease. Each CDR3 is given with its conserved first and last residue. A D gene is named only where the DNA matches it firmly. Clone size appears in some rows only: once, few, many, or a class for an expanded clone.

v_gene	j_gene	abundance	d_gene	len	CDR3aa	CDR3nt
TRBV5-4	TRBJ2-1	-	TRBD2	16	CASSLDRRLAGNEQFF	TGTGCCAGCAGCTTGGACCGTAGACTAGCGGGCAATGAGCAGTTCTTC
TRBV5-1	TRBJ2-7	few	TRBD2	14	CASKSVGGTYEQYF	TGCGCCAGCAAAAGTGTGGGGGGGACCTACGAGCAGTACTTC
TRBV30	TRBJ1-2	once	TRBD1	13	CAFAGQWIGGYTF	TGTGCCTTCGCGGGACAGTGGATCGGTGGCTACACCTTC
TRBV28	TRBJ1-2	once	-	14	CASRVSQVGLGYTF	TGTGCCAGCCGAGTATCGCAGGTGGGCCTTGGCTACACCTTC
TRBV11-2	TRBJ2-5	-	TRBD2	14	CASSLSGGGETQYF	TGTGCCAGCAGCCTTAGCGGGGGAGGAGAGACCCAGTACTTC
TRBV6-2/TRBV6-3	TRBJ2-1	-	-	15	CASSNSRLSYNEQFF	TGTGCCAGCAGCAACAGTCGGCTCTCCTACAATGAGCAGTTCTTC
TRBV5-1	TRBJ1-1	-	-	13	CASSSDPQAEAFF	TGCGCCAGCAGCTCCGACCCGCAGGCTGAAGCTTTCTTT
TRBV27	TRBJ1-2	-	TRBD1	15	CASRKGTGSNYGYTF	TGTGCCAGCAGAAAGGGGACAGGGTCTAACTATGGCTACACCTTC
TRBV7-9	TRBJ2-7	-	-	16	CASSLVVVSPPYEQYF	TGTGCCAGCAGCTTAGTAGTCGTCTCCCCCCCCTACGAGCAGTACTTC
TRBV24-1	TRBJ1-5	-	-	14	CATAAKLGNQPQHF	TGTGCCACCGCTGCGAAGTTGGGCAATCAGCCCCAGCATTTT
TRBV12-3/TRBV12-4	TRBJ2-5	-	-	12	CASSKQEETQYF	TGTGCCAGCAGTAAACAAGAAGAGACCCAGTACTTC
TRBV7-2	TRBJ1-2	-	TRBD1	14	CASSKDRGPEGYTF	TGTGCCAGCAGCAAAGACAGGGGGCCAGAAGGCTACACCTTC
TRBV21-1	TRBJ2-6	-	-	13	CASSKPRHNVLTF	TGTGCCAGCAGCAAACCACGACACAACGTCCTGACTTTC
TRBV2	TRBJ1-1	-	TRBD1	17	CASSKLGTGAGLGEAFF	TGTGCCAGCAGCAAGCTAGGGACAGGGGCCGGATTAGGTGAAGCTTTCTTT
TRBV2	TRBJ1-5	-	-	16	CASSELTTVGNQPQHF	TGTGCCAGCAGTGAACTCACGACTGTCGGTAATCAGCCCCAGCATTTT
TRBV6-1	TRBJ1-3	-	-	16	CASSEGGGRSGNTIYF	TGTGCCAGCAGTGAGGGAGGCGGCCGCTCTGGAAACACCATATATTTT
TRBV29-1	TRBJ2-7	once	TRBD1	12	CSVRTGAIEQYF	TGCAGCGTCAGGACAGGGGCTATCGAGCAGTACTTC
TRBV2	TRBJ2-7	few	TRBD2	14	CASRREGSSYEQYF	TGTGCCAGCAGGAGGGAGGGGAGCTCCTACGAGCAGTACTTC
TRBV7-9	TRBJ1-5	-	TRBD1	17	CASSLWTGRVGNQPQHF	TGTGCCAGCAGCTTATGGACAGGGCGGGTCGGCAATCAGCCCCAGCATTTT
TRBV5-6	TRBJ1-2	-	-	16	CASSFFGRTTLYGYTF	TGTGCCAGCAGCTTCTTCGGGAGGACTACCCTCTATGGCTACACCTTC
TRBV4-1	TRBJ1-5	-	-	14	CASSQSPGNQPQHF	TGCGCCAGCAGCCAATCACCGGGGAATCAGCCCCAGCATTTT
TRBV19	TRBJ2-3	few	TRBD1	16	CASSISRDRGEDTQYF	TGTGCCAGTAGTATATCTCGGGACAGGGGGGAAGATACGCAGTATTTT
TRBV6-6	TRBJ2-3	-	TRBD2	17	CASSPSGLAGVLNTQYF	TGTGCCAGCAGTCCCTCGGGACTAGCGGGAGTATTAAATACGCAGTATTTT
TRBV7-2	TRBJ2-5	-	TRBD2	15	CASSLGTSGKETQYF	TGTGCCAGCAGCTTAGGGACTAGCGGAAAAGAGACCCAGTACTTC
TRBV6-5	TRBJ2-4	-	-	15	CASSSGGLAKNIQYF	TGTGCCAGCAGTAGTGGAGGCCTAGCCAAAAACATTCAGTACTTC
TRBV19	TRBJ2-1	once	-	14	CASSKIRDFNEQFF	TGTGCCAGTAGCAAGATCCGGGACTTCAATGAGCAGTTCTTC
TRBV7-2	TRBJ2-1	-	TRBD2	17	CASSAPGLAGGSTEQFF	TGTGCCAGCAGCGCGCCGGGACTAGCGGGAGGATCGACAGAGCAGTTCTTC
TRBV4-1	TRBJ1-2	-	-	14	CASSQELRIVSYTF	TGCGCCAGCAGCCAAGAGCTGAGGATAGTCAGCTACACCTTC
TRBV5-6	TRBJ2-2	once	-	17	CASSLWGVPGGTGELFF	TGTGCCAGCAGCCTTTGGGGGGTCCCCGGGGGCACCGGGGAGCTGTTTTTT
TRBV20-1	TRBJ1-4	-	-	16	CSASLLGRRTNEKLFF	TGCAGTGCTAGTTTGTTGGGGCGCAGGACTAATGAAAAACTGTTTTTT
TRBV28	TRBJ1-1	-	-	13	CASSFPTLAEAFF	TGTGCCAGCAGTTTCCCGACATTGGCTGAAGCTTTCTTT